The present T cell receptor beta chain was sequenced within a study of Graves' ophthalmopathy and Graves' hyperthyroidism. Findings and caveats of the study: Discriminating ophthalmopathy from stable hyperthyroidism, a 13-signature model attained a sensitivity of approximately 90% and a specificity of approximately 81%. Most thyroid clonotypes with frequency above 0.001 were detected in blood too.

A remark on this clonotype: Its antigen is currently unknown.

Amplification of TCR beta CDR3 regions used RNA transcripts. First-round RT-PCR relied on HTBI primers, and a second-round multiplex PCR came next. TCRdb itself ran the multiplex PCR reads through MiXCR, one entry per CDR3 protein. The data hold about 230,000 distinct CDR3 sequences, with about 47% observed a single time. This clonotype originated in an adult man with Graves' ophthalmopathy. Sample: peripheral blood.

CDR3 sequence (DNA): TGTGCCAGCAGCCTATTACTTCAGGGGGACAATCAGCCCCAGCATTTT. Protein: CASSLLLQGDNQPQHF. The genes are TRBV6-5 and TRBJ1-5, with TRBD1 matching over 7 bases. The length of the CDR3 is 16 residues. Germline CDR1 and CDR2: MNHEY and SVGAGI. Trimming cost V 6 bases and J 3 bases; bases outside gene matches: 11.